This entry features one T cell receptor (beta chain) sequence. Antigen specificity is unknown. The method was immunoSEQ multiplex PCR; TCRdb's version includes in-frame clones alone and lacks a portion of them. Among roughly 200,000 clones, around 88% were seen once, and the ten largest hold approximately 8%. These data are taken from a study of T cell responses to AZD1222 COVID-19 vaccine. Study-level results: Sampling captured repertoires only after the peak T cell response. Clonal diversity was possibly underestimated, and the donors were mostly white British, with more females. Spike-wide vaccine-associated CD4 TCRs dominated at 160-218 and 743-854.

CDR1 and CDR2 (germline): SNHLY, FYNNEI. The CDR3 is 14 residues long. Trimming took 5 bases from V and 10 from J; bases not matched to a gene: 7. The starting material was peripheral blood, obtained on day 0 of AZD1222 vaccination. The chain joins TRBV2 to TRBJ1-6, with 8 positions matching TRBD1. This sequence originates from an adult in good health. The CDR3 reads CASSQDRAGSPLHF. CDR3 nucleotide sequence: TGTGCCAGCAGTCAGGACAGGGCCGGATCACCCCTCCACTTT.